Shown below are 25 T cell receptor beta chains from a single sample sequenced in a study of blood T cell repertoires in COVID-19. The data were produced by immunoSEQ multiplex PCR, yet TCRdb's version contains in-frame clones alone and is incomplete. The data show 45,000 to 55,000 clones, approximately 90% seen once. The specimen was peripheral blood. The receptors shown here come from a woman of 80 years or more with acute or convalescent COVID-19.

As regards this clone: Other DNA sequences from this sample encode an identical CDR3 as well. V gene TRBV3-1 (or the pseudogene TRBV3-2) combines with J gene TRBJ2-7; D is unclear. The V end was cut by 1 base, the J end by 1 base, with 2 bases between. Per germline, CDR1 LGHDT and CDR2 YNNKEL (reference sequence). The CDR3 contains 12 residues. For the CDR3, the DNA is TGTGCCAGCAGCCAAGCGTCCTACGAGCAGTACTTC. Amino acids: CASSQASYEQYF.

The CDR3 DNA reads as TGTGCCAGCAGCTCCCTATCTGGATCGGGGGGCTCACCCCTCCACTTT. This sequence encodes CASSSLSGSGGSPLHF. V usage is TRBV28 and J usage is TRBJ1-6; TRBD1 might be the D (6 bases). V lost 6 bases and J lost 10, with 22 bases in between. The CDR3 has 16 amino acids. Germline V CDR1 and CDR2: MDHEN, SYDVKM. Full variable domain (remainder filled in from reference TRBV28 and TRBJ1-6): DVKVTQSSRYLVKRTGEKVFLECVQDMDHENMFWYRQDPGLGLRLIYFSYDVKMKEKGDIPEGYSVSREKKERFSLILESASTNQTSMYLCASSSLSGSGGSPLHFGNGTRLTVT.

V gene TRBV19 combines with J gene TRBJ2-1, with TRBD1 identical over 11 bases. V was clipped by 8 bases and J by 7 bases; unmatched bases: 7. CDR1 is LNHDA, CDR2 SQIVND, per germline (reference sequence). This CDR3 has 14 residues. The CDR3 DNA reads TGTGCCAGTCGGACAGGGGGCGCCTCAAATGAGCAGTTCTTC. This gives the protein CASRTGGASNEQFF.

The CDR3 nucleotides read TGTGCCAGCAGTGAGTGGGCCAGGGGGCGAACTGAAGCTTTCTTT. Amino acid sequence: CASSEWARGRTEAFF. V gene TRBV6-1 combines with J gene TRBJ1-1, with 8 bases lining up with TRBD1. With 3 bases clipped from V and 5 bases from J, the junction kept 8 bases outside the gene matches. Germline V gene lookup returns CDR1 MNHNS and CDR2 SASEGT. This CDR3 is 15 amino acids long.

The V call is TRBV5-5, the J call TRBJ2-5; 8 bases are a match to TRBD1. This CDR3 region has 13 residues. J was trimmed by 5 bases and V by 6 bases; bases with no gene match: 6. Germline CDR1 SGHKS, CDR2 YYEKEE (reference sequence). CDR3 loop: CASTVDRVETQYF. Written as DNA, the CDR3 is TGTGCCAGCACGGTGGACAGGGTTGAGACCCAGTACTTC.

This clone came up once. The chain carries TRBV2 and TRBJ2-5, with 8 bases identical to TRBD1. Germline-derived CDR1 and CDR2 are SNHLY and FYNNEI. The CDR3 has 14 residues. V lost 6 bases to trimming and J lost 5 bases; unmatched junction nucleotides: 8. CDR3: CASRGQVLRETQYF. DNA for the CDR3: TGTGCCAGCAGGGGACAGGTTTTAAGGGAGACCCAGTACTTC.

CDR3: CASSLSSDQPQHF. CDR3 nucleotides: TGTGCCAGCAGCTTATCGTCGGATCAGCCCCAGCATTTT. The V call is TRBV11-1, the J call TRBJ1-5; D remains unclear. Between the trimmed V and J ends, which lost 2 bases and 5 bases, there was a span of 7 bases. Germline V gene sequence: CDR1 SGHAT, CDR2 FQDESV (reference sequence). The CDR3 loop spans 13 amino acids.

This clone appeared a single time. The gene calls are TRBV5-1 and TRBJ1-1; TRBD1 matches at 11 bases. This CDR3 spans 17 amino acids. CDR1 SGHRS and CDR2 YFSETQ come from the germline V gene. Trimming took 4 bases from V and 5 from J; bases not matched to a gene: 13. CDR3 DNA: TGCGCCAGCAGCCCCGGACAGGGGGCGCGAATGCAAACTGAAGCTTTCTTT. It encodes CASSPGQGARMQTEAFF.

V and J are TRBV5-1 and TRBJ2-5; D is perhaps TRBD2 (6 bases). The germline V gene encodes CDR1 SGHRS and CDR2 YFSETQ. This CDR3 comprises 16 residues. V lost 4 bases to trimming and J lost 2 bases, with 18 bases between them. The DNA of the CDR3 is TGCGCCAGCAGCCCCGTGGGTAGTAGCGGTCAAGAGACCCAGTACTTC. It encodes CASSPVGSSGQETQYF. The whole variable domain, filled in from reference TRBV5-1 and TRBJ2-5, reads KAGVTQTPRYLIKTRGQQVTLSCSPISGHRSVSWYQQTPGQGLQFLFEYFSETQRNKGNFPGRFSGRQFSNSRSEMNVSTLELGDSALYLCASSPVGSSGQETQYFGPGTRLLVL.

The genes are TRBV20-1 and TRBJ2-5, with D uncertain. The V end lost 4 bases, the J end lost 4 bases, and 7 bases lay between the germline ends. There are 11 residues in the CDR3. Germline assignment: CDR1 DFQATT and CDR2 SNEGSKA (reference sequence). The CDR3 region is CSAIPGETQYF. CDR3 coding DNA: TGCAGTGCTATCCCGGGAGAGACCCAGTACTTC.

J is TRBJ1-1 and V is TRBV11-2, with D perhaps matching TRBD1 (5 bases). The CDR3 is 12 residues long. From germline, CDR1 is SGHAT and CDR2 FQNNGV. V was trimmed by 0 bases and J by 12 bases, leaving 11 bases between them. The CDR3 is CASSLEGRVPFF. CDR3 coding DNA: TGTGCCAGCAGCTTAGAGGGCAGGGTACCTTTCTTT.

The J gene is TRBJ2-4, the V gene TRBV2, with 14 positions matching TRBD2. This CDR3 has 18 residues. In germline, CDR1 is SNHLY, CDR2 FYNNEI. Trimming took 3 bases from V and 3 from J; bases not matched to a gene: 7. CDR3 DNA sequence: TGTGCCAGCAGTGAGACTAGCGGGGGGGCCCACTTCAAAAACATTCAGTACTTC. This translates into CASSETSGGAHFKNIQYF.

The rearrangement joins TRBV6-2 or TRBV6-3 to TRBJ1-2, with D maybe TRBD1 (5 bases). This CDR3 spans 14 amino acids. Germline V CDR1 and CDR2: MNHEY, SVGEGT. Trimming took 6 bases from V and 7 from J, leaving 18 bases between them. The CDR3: CASRPTGGVGGYTF. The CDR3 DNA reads TGTGCCAGCAGACCTACAGGAGGGGTTGGTGGCTACACCTTC.

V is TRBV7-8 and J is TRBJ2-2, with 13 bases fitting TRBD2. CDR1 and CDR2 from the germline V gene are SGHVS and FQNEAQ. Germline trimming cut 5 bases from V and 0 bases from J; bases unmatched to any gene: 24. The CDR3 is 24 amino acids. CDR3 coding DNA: TGTGCCAGCAGCCTACGACAGAAACTAGCGGGGGGGCTCTCCGGGCGGACGAACACCGGGGAGCTGTTTTTT. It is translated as CASSLRQKLAGGLSGRTNTGELFF.

The CDR3 sequence: CASSQGDMGQGPNYGYTF. CDR3 DNA: TGTGCCAGCAGCCAAGGGGATATGGGACAGGGCCCTAACTATGGCTACACCTTC. The V gene is TRBV3-1 (or the pseudogene TRBV3-2), the J gene TRBJ1-2; 9 bases fit TRBD1. Germline V gives CDR1 LGHDT, CDR2 YNNKEL (reference sequence). V gave up 1 base and J gave up 0 bases; unmatched junction bases: 9. This CDR3 region has 18 residues.

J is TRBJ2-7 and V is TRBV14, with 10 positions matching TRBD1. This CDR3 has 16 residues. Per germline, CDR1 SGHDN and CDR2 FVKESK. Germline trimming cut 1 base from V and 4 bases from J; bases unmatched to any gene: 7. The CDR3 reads CASSQVPGQGRYEQYF. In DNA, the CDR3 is TGTGCCAGCAGCCAAGTTCCGGGACAGGGGCGGTACGAGCAGTACTTC.

The CDR3 here is CASSPTSGGPQPTTDTQYF. As DNA, the CDR3 is TGTGCCAGCAGCCCGACTAGCGGGGGGCCCCAACCAACCACAGATACGCAGTATTTT. J is TRBJ2-3 and V is TRBV6-2 or TRBV6-3; 13 bases agree with TRBD2. This CDR3 comprises 19 residues. Germline CDR1 is MNHEY and CDR2 is SVGEGT. J was trimmed by 2 bases and V by 6 bases; bases with no gene match: 14.

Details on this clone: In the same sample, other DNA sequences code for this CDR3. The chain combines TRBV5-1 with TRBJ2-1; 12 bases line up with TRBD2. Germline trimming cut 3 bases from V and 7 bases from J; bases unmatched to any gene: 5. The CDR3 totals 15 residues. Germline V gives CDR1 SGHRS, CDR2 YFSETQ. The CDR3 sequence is CASSSGLAGENEQFF. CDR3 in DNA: TGCGCCAGCAGCTCGGGACTAGCGGGCGAGAATGAGCAGTTCTTC. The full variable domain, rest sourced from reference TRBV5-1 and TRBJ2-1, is KAGVTQTPRYLIKTRGQQVTLSCSPISGHRSVSWYQQTPGQGLQFLFEYFSETQRNKGNFPGRFSGRQFSNSRSEMNVSTLELGDSALYLCASSSGLAGENEQFFGPGTRLTVL.

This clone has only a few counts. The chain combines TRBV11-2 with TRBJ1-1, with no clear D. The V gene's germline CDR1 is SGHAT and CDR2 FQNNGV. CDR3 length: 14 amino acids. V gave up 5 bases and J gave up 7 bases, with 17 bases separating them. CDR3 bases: TGTGCCAGCAGCCTCCCCGGCAGGTTGAGTGAAGCTTTCTTT. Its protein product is CASSLPGRLSEAFF. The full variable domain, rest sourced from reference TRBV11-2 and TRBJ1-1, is EAGVAQSPRYKIIEKRQSVAFWCNPISGHATLYWYQQILGQGPKLLIQFQNNGVVDDSQLPKDRFSAERLKGVDSTLKIQPAKLEDSAVYLCASSLPGRLSEAFFGQGTRLTVV.

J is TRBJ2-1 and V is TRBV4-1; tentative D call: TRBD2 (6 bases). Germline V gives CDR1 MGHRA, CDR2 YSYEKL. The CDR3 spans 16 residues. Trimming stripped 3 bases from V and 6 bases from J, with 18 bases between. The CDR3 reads CASSQSGTRPFNEQFF. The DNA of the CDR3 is TGCGCCAGCAGCCAGTCCGGGACTCGGCCCTTCAATGAGCAGTTCTTC.

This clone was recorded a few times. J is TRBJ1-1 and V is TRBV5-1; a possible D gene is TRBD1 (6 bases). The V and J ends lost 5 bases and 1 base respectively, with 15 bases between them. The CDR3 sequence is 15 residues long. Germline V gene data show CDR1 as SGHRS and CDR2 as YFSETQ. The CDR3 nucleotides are TGCGCCAGCAGAAAAGATGGACAGCCGAACACTGAAGCTTTCTTT. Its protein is CASRKDGQPNTEAFF.

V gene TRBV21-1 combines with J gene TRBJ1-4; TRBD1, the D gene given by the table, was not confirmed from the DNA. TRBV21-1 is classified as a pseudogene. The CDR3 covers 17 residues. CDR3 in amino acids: CASSKDKTGLLNEKLFF. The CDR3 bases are TGTGCCAGCAGCAAAGACAAGACAGGACTCCTTAATGAAAAACTGTTTTTT.

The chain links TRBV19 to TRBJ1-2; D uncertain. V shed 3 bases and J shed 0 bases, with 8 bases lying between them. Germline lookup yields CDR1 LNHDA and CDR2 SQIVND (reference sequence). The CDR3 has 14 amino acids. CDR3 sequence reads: CASSMLRANYGYTF. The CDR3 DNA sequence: TGTGCCAGTAGTATGCTCCGAGCTAACTATGGCTACACCTTC.

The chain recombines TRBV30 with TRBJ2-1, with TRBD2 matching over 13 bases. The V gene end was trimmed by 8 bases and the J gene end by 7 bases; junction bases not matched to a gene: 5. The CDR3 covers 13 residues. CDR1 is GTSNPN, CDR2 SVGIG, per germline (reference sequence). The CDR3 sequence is CALRTSGGNEQFF. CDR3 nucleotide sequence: TGTGCCCTTCGGACTAGCGGGGGAAATGAGCAGTTCTTC.

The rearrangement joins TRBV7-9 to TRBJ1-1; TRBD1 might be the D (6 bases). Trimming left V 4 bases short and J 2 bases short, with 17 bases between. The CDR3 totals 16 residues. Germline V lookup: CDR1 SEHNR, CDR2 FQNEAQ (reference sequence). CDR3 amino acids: CASSSGGAGGNTEAFF. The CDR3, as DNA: TGTGCCAGCAGCTCCGGGGGGGCCGGGGGAAACACTGAAGCTTTCTTT.